This record looks at one T cell receptor (beta chain) sequence and its context. The data originate from a study of blood T cell repertoires in COVID-19. Only in-frame clones appear in the TCRdb table, and some are missing; sequencing was by immunoSEQ multiplex PCR. This table has some 160,000 clones, 80% to 90% appearing once. The TCR comes from a woman in her seventies with acute or convalescent COVID-19. The sequenced material came from peripheral blood.

This CDR3 reads CASSYVLETQYF. The CDR3, as DNA: TGTGCCAGCAGTTACGTCCTAGAGACCCAGTACTTC. The chain joins TRBV6-2 or TRBV6-3 to TRBJ2-5; the D is unclear. The germline gives CDR1 MNHEY, CDR2 SVGEGT. Trimming took 2 bases from V and 4 from J, leaving 5 bases between them. CDR3 length: 12 amino acids.